Presented here are 20 T cell receptor beta chains from one specimen sequenced in a study of glioma-infiltrating T cells. TCR alpha and beta CDR3 regions were amplified from RNA using iRepertoire nested multiplex PCR. TCRdb independently ran MiXCR on the multiplex PCR reads; one entry per CDR3 protein. The sample has fewer than 250,000 distinct CDR3 sequences, 32% seen once. The sample consisted of glioma tissue, nonneoplastic brain tissue, or PBMCs (not recorded which). These receptors all come from a human donor with low-grade glioma or glioblastoma, undergoing nonglioma brain surgery, or in good health (not recorded which).

In this sample, this clonotype turned up many times. The V call is TRBV20-1, the J call TRBJ2-1; possibly TRBD2 for D (5 bases). V was trimmed by 5 bases and J by 0 bases, leaving 14 bases between them. This CDR3 is 15 amino acids long. CDR1 is DFQATT and CDR2 is SNEGSKA in the germline V gene (reference sequence). The CDR3, as DNA: TGCAGTGCTCCATGGCGGGCGAGCTCCTACAATGAGCAGTTCTTC. This translates into CSAPWRASSYNEQFF.

This clonotype was found many times. V and J are TRBV7-2 and TRBJ2-3, with 11 bases fitting TRBD2. Trimming cost V 8 bases and J 4 bases; bases outside gene matches: 5. Germline V gene sequence: CDR1 SGHTA, CDR2 FQGNSA. The CDR3 runs to 14 residues. The CDR3 loop is CASETSGAPDTQYF. The CDR3 DNA reads as TGTGCCAGCGAGACTAGCGGGGCTCCAGATACGCAGTATTTT.

This clonotype has at least ten counts. The chain links TRBV6-2 or TRBV6-3 to TRBJ2-1; possible D gene TRBD2, 5 bases. The CDR3 totals 16 residues. Per the germline V gene, CDR1 is MNHEY and CDR2 is SVGEGT. With 6 bases removed from V and 5 bases from J, the gap between germline ends came to 20 bases. The CDR3 here is CASRTVEAAYNNEQFF. CDR3 nucleotides: TGTGCCAGCAGGACGGTGGAGGCCGCTTACAACAATGAGCAGTTCTTC.

This clonotype was observed a handful of times. J is TRBJ2-6 and V is TRBV5-1; perhaps D is TRBD1 or TRBD2 (5 bases each). This CDR3 contains 16 residues. V was clipped by 0 bases and J by 4 bases, with 11 bases between them. CDR1 is SGHRS and CDR2 is YFSETQ in the germline V gene. CDR3 sequence reads: CASSLAAGTGANVLTF. CDR3 nucleotide sequence: TGCGCCAGCAGCTTGGCCGCAGGGACCGGGGCCAACGTCCTGACTTTC. The full variable domain, rest sourced from reference TRBV5-1 and TRBJ2-6, is KAGVTQTPRYLIKTRGQQVTLSCSPISGHRSVSWYQQTPGQGLQFLFEYFSETQRNKGNFPGRFSGRQFSNSRSEMNVSTLELGDSALYLCASSLAAGTGANVLTFGAGSRLTVL.

Comments on this clonotype: This sequence may be a read error, since a much larger clone differs from it by one base. As the CDR3 is not closed by the conserved phenylalanine or tryptophan, this likely results from a read error. V is TRBV19 and J is TRBJ1-2; D possibly corresponds to TRBD1 (6 bases). Germline assignment: CDR1 LNHDA and CDR2 SQIVND (reference sequence). The CDR3 spans 15 residues. Trimming took 5 bases from V and 2 from J, leaving 15 bases between them. The CDR3 DNA reads TGTGCCAGTAGTCCATCCGGGACAACCAACTATGGCTACACCTCC. Protein sequence: CASSPSGTTNYGYTS.

The V gene is TRBV9, the J gene TRBJ1-5; tentatively, D is TRBD1 (5 bases). In germline, CDR1 is SGDLS, CDR2 YYNGEE. This CDR3 has 16 amino acids. V lost 0 bases to trimming and J lost 3 bases, with 13 bases between them. CDR3 coding DNA: TGTGCCAGCAGCGTAGGGGGGGACGGACACAATCAGCCCCAGCATTTT. This codes for CASSVGGDGHNQPQHF.

In its sample, this clonotype was seen many times. The V gene is TRBV12-3 or TRBV12-4, the J gene TRBJ2-3, with 7 positions matching TRBD2. The length of the CDR3 is 14 residues. Losses at the gene ends were 7 bases for V and 0 bases for J; bases not matched to a gene: 4. The CDR3 nucleotides read TGTGCCAGCATCCCTAGCGGAAGCACAGATACGCAGTATTTT. It yields the protein CASIPSGSTDTQYF.

The V call is TRBV9, the J call TRBJ2-3; unclear D gene. This CDR3 spans 15 amino acids. CDR1 and CDR2 from the germline V gene are SGDLS and YYNGEE. V lost 0 bases and J 3 bases, leaving 11 bases between the germline ends. The CDR3 DNA reads as TGTGCCAGCAGCGTAGGGGCAGAAAAAACAGATACGCAGTATTTT. It translates to CASSVGAEKTDTQYF. The full variable domain, its missing parts supplied by reference TRBV9 and TRBJ2-3, is DSGVTQTPKHLITATGQRVTLRCSPRSGDLSVYWYQQSLDQGLQFLIQYYNGEERAKGNILERFSAQQFPDLHSELNLSSLELGDSALYFCASSVGAEKTDTQYFGPGTRLTVL.

This clonotype came up many times. This CDR3 is CASSEGAGSYEQYF. The CDR3 DNA is TGTGCCAGCAGCGAGGGAGCGGGAAGCTACGAGCAGTACTTC. J is TRBJ2-7 and V is TRBV7-2, with TRBD2 matching over 7 bases. V shed 5 bases, J shed 3 bases, and the junction held 7 bases outside the gene matches. Germline CDR1 SGHTA, CDR2 FQGNSA. The length of the CDR3 is 14 residues.

Comments on this clonotype: This may come from a read error, since a much larger clone is one base off. The rearrangement uses TRBV2 and TRBJ1-2; TRBD1 aligns across 7 bases. From germline, CDR1 is SNHLY and CDR2 FYNNEI. The CDR3 length is 13 residues. Trimming removed 7 bases from V and 5 bases from J; junction bases left unmatched: 7. CDR3 amino acids: CASKWDSGYGYTF. Here the CDR3 DNA reads TGTGCCAGCAAATGGGACAGCGGGTATGGCTACACCTTC.

As to this clonotype: This may come from a read error, since a much larger clone is one base off. V and J are TRBV3-1 and TRBJ1-1, with no clear D. The length of the CDR3 is 13 residues. Trimming cost V 7 bases and J 3 bases, with 12 bases left between them. Germline V lookup: CDR1 LGHDT, CDR2 YNNKEL (reference sequence). CDR3 DNA sequence: TGTGCCAGCATCCAGCTCACCCACACTGAAGCTTTCTTT. Amino acid sequence: CASIQLTHTEAFF.

This sequence joins TRBV28 and TRBJ1-2, with 8 positions matching TRBD1. Germline V gene data show CDR1 as MDHEN and CDR2 as SYDVKM. V lost 6 bases and J lost 5; bases outside the gene matches: 8. The CDR3 contains 14 residues. This CDR3 is CASRPGTGRYGYTF. The CDR3 nucleotides read TGTGCCAGCAGACCCGGGACAGGACGTTATGGCTACACCTTC.

A few counts support this clonotype. The rearrangement joins TRBV6-1 to TRBJ2-7; the D gene is possibly TRBD1 (6 bases). The germline V and J ends were trimmed by 6 bases and 2 bases, with 17 bases remaining between them. Germline CDR1 is MNHNS and CDR2 is SASEGT. CDR3 size: 15 residues. The CDR3 here is CASSFGAGDTYEQYF. Written as DNA, the CDR3 is TGTGCCAGCAGCTTTGGGGCAGGGGATACCTACGAGCAGTACTTC.

This clonotype has a count of ten or more. J is TRBJ2-3 and V is TRBV27; D gene ambiguous. Trimming took 3 bases from V and 4 from J, leaving 8 bases between them. CDR1 and CDR2 (germline): MNHEY, SMNVEV (reference sequence). CDR3 length: 13 amino acids. CDR3 sequence reads: CASSFVLADTQYF. As DNA, the CDR3 is TGTGCCAGCAGTTTCGTACTTGCAGATACGCAGTATTTT.

The chain employs TRBV6-1 and TRBJ2-7; TRBD1 aligns across 8 bases. The germline CDR1 and CDR2 sequences are MNHNS and SASEGT. V trimming: 5 bases; J trimming: 0 bases; junction bases outside the gene matches: 3. The CDR3 extends over 14 amino acids. CDR3 DNA: TGTGCCAGCAGTCCGGGACAGGTCTCCTACGAGCAGTACTTC. Translated, it gives CASSPGQVSYEQYF.

This chain joins TRBV27 and TRBJ2-7, with 7 bases fitting TRBD1. Germline lookup yields CDR1 MNHEY and CDR2 SMNVEV (reference sequence). There are 13 residues in the CDR3. This CDR3 is CVSSYRDSYEQYF. CDR3 bases: TGTGTAAGCAGTTACCGGGACAGCTACGAGCAGTACTTC.

This clonotype was counted at least ten times. V is TRBV27 and J is TRBJ2-4; 8 bases fit TRBD2. Looked up from germline, CDR1 is MNHEY and CDR2 is SMNVEV (reference sequence). With 6 bases clipped from V and 3 bases from J, the junction kept 10 bases outside the gene matches. This CDR3 region has 16 residues. The CDR3 here is CASSNTGLALKNIQYF. As DNA, the CDR3 is TGTGCCAGCAGCAACACCGGACTAGCCCTCAAAAACATTCAGTACTTC.

J is TRBJ2-1 and V is TRBV5-1, with 13 positions matching TRBD2. The CDR3 is 16 residues long. The V gene end was trimmed by 4 bases and the J gene end by 4 bases; junction bases not matched to a gene: 5. The germline V gene encodes CDR1 SGHRS and CDR2 YFSETQ. The CDR3: CASSAGLAGVYNEQFF. CDR3 in DNA: TGCGCCAGCAGCGCCGGACTAGCGGGGGTGTACAATGAGCAGTTCTTC.

The CDR3 nucleotides read TGCAGCGTTGAAGATGCACCGGGAGGTGCCTACGAGCAGTACTTC. Encoded protein: CSVEDAPGGAYEQYF. The rearrangement uses TRBV29-1 and TRBJ2-7, with 7 bases fitting TRBD2. Per the germline V gene, CDR1 is SQVTM and CDR2 is ANQGSEA. The CDR3 totals 15 residues. Trimming removed 0 bases from V and 2 bases from J; junction bases left unmatched: 7.

This clonotype was found a few times. The chain recombines TRBV27 with TRBJ2-6, with TRBD1 matching over 12 bases. Germline CDR1 is MNHEY and CDR2 is SMNVEV (reference sequence). CDR3 length: 20 residues. Losses at the gene ends were 7 bases for V and 0 bases for J; bases not matched to a gene: 13. The CDR3 DNA follows: TGTGCCAGCAAAGGGGAACCGGGACAGGGGGCCCCCTCTGGGGCCAACGTCCTGACTTTC. Translating gives CASKGEPGQGAPSGANVLTF.